The 25 T cell receptor beta chains below were found in one sample sequenced in a study of T cell responses to AZD1222 COVID-19 vaccine. Generated by immunoSEQ multiplex PCR, the TCRdb table keeps only in-frame clones and is missing some. The sample records about 150,000 clones, roughly 91% being singletons. The starting material was peripheral blood, obtained on day 0 of AZD1222 vaccination. The receptors here all came from an adult in good health.

This chain uses TRBV30 with TRBJ2-1; 7 bases fit TRBD2. Germline lookup yields CDR1 GTSNPN and CDR2 SVGIG (reference sequence). CDR3 length: 15 residues. V gave up 1 base and J gave up 0 bases; unmatched junction bases: 3. CDR3 sequence reads: CAWSDGGSSYNEQFF. The CDR3 DNA reads as TGTGCCTGGAGTGACGGGGGGAGCTCCTACAATGAGCAGTTCTTC.

The rearrangement uses TRBV7-3 and TRBJ1-2; D may be TRBD1 (6 bases). CDR3 length: 15 residues. The germline V gene encodes CDR1 SGHTA and CDR2 FQGTGA. The germline V and J ends were trimmed by 5 bases and 4 bases, with 17 bases remaining between them. The CDR3: CASSRGAGAGYGYTF. In DNA form, the CDR3 reads TGTGCCAGCAGCCGCGGGGCAGGGGCCGGCTATGGCTACACCTTC.

The chain joins TRBV7-8 to TRBJ1-6; 8 positions agree with TRBD1. This CDR3 is built from 15 residues. J lost 7 bases, V lost 4 bases, and 6 bases had no gene match. Germline V gene data show CDR1 as SGHVS and CDR2 as FQNEAQ. The CDR3 DNA reads as TGTGCCAGCAGCTCGTTACAGGGGGGGAATTCACCCCTCCACTTT. Translating it yields CASSSLQGGNSPLHF.

To note about this clone: The same CDR3 is also encoded by other DNA sequences in this sample. V gene TRBV19 combines with J gene TRBJ2-3; no definite D call. The CDR3 loop spans 14 amino acids. V lost 1 base, J lost 0 bases, and 5 bases lay in between. Germline V gene sequence: CDR1 LNHDA, CDR2 SQIVND (reference sequence). CDR3 loop: CASSIASSTDTQYF. CDR3 in DNA: TGTGCCAGTAGTATAGCTTCGAGCACAGATACGCAGTATTTT.

The chain employs TRBV9 and TRBJ2-3; TRBD1 agrees at 8 bases. Germline values: CDR1 SGDLS, CDR2 YYNGEE. V lost 5 bases and J lost 6; bases outside the gene matches: 11. CDR3 length: 15 amino acids. The CDR3 region is CASRRGDRSLDTQYF. Written as DNA, the CDR3 is TGTGCCAGCAGGCGCGGGGACAGGAGCCTGGATACGCAGTATTTT.

This chain uses TRBV6-5 with TRBJ1-1; tentative D call: TRBD1 (5 bases). V lost 5 bases, J lost 0 bases, and 10 bases lay in between. Germline assignment: CDR1 MNHEY and CDR2 SVGAGI. This CDR3 region has 14 residues. The CDR3 spells CASSTGPLNTEAFF. DNA for the CDR3: TGTGCCAGCAGTACGGGACCCCTGAACACTGAAGCTTTCTTT.

The chain joins TRBV7-8 to TRBJ2-3, with 9 bases that match TRBD1. The CDR3 consists of 15 residues. The junction had 5 bases not matched to a gene; V was cut back by 5 bases and J by 2 bases. Germline CDR1 reads SGHVS; CDR2 reads FQNEAQ. CDR3 amino acids: CASSQDRGITDTQYF. For the CDR3, the DNA is TGTGCCAGCAGCCAAGACAGGGGGATCACAGATACGCAGTATTTT.

This chain joins TRBV18 and TRBJ2-6, with 7 bases lining up with TRBD1. V was pared by 3 bases and J by 0 bases, with 8 bases of the junction left unmatched. This CDR3 comprises 18 residues. Germline values: CDR1 KGHSH, CDR2 LQKENI. This CDR3 reads CASSPRTGSSSGANVLTF. The CDR3 DNA reads as TGTGCCAGCTCACCGCGGACAGGCTCTTCCTCTGGGGCCAACGTCCTGACTTTC.

The chain links TRBV6-6 to TRBJ2-7; D is ambiguous. Germline CDR1 and CDR2: MNHNY and SVGAGI (reference sequence). V lost 5 bases and J lost 1, with 21 bases in between. The length of the CDR3 is 17 residues. CDR3 loop: CASSRSGAPWGSYEQYF. As DNA, the CDR3 is TGTGCCAGCAGTCGATCCGGCGCGCCGTGGGGATCCTACGAGCAGTACTTC.

V gene TRBV6-5 combines with J gene TRBJ2-2; D is possibly TRBD1 (6 bases). The CDR3 extends over 15 amino acids. Trimming stripped 7 bases from V and 4 bases from J, with 16 bases between. CDR1 and CDR2 from the germline V gene are MNHEY and SVGAGI. In DNA, the CDR3 is TGTGCCAGCAAGCTACAGGGAGTGGGCACCGGGGAGCTGTTTTTT. Its protein product is CASKLQGVGTGELFF.

The rearrangement links TRBV7-9 to TRBJ1-1, with unresolved D. Trimming removed 5 bases from V and 0 bases from J, with 13 bases in between. The germline CDR1 and CDR2 sequences are SEHNR and FQNEAQ (reference sequence). The length of the CDR3 is 15 residues. The CDR3 DNA sequence: TGTGCCAGCAGCCCCCCTGGACGGCTGAACACTGAAGCTTTCTTT. Amino acids: CASSPPGRLNTEAFF.

The J gene is TRBJ1-6, the V gene TRBV28; tentatively, D is TRBD1 (5 bases). Germline assignment: CDR1 MDHEN and CDR2 SYDVKM. The CDR3 is made up of 14 amino acids. Trimming removed 4 bases from V and 10 bases from J, with 14 bases in between. CDR3 bases: TGTGCCAGCAGTTCCGCAGGGTTATGGTCACCCCTCCACTTT. It is translated as CASSSAGLWSPLHF.

V gene TRBV14 combines with J gene TRBJ1-1; D is undetermined. The CDR3 has 15 residues. Per the germline V gene, CDR1 is SGHDN and CDR2 is FVKESK. Trimming pared 0 bases from V and 7 bases from J, leaving 15 bases between. CDR3 residues: CASSQDFVLQREAFF. CDR3 nucleotides: TGTGCCAGCAGCCAAGATTTCGTCCTTCAGCGTGAAGCTTTCTTT.

This chain joins TRBV10-3 and TRBJ1-5; maybe TRBD1 (5 bases). This CDR3 spans 16 amino acids. V was cut by 0 bases and J by 6 bases, with 15 bases left in between. CDR1 and CDR2 from the germline V gene are ENHRY and SYGVKD. The CDR3 sequence is CAISESVGVTSQPQHF. The CDR3 DNA follows: TGTGCCATCAGTGAGTCGGTAGGGGTAACCAGTCAGCCCCAGCATTTT.

The genes are TRBV28 and TRBJ1-2; 8 bases match TRBD1. V was pared by 5 bases and J by 9 bases, with 11 bases of the junction left unmatched. This CDR3 has 14 amino acids. Germline CDR1 and CDR2: MDHEN and SYDVKM. The CDR3 DNA reads as TGTGCCAGCAGTCCTCCCGGGACAGGATGGCGCTACACCTTC. It codes for CASSPPGTGWRYTF.

This rearrangement joins TRBV29-1 to TRBJ1-2; 9 bases are shared with TRBD1. This CDR3 contains 13 residues. Trimming cost V 6 bases and J 2 bases; bases outside gene matches: 4. The germline gives CDR1 SQVTM, CDR2 ANQGSEA. The CDR3 DNA is TGCAGCGTGGGGGGACAGGGCAACTATGGCTACACCTTC. It translates to CSVGGQGNYGYTF.

The chain uses TRBV10-3 and TRBJ1-2; TRBD1 matches at 8 bases. V was clipped by 4 bases and J by 5 bases; unmatched bases: 9. This CDR3 comprises 15 residues. Germline V gene data show CDR1 as ENHRY and CDR2 as SYGVKD. The CDR3 bases are TGTGCCATCAGTGGTTCAGGACAGGGAGGGTATGGCTACACCTTC. This translates into CAISGSGQGGYGYTF.

This chain links TRBV6-5 with TRBJ1-3; D call uncertain. This CDR3 contains 15 residues. The V end lost 0 bases, the J end lost 5 bases, and 11 bases lay between the germline ends. Germline assignment: CDR1 MNHEY and CDR2 SVGAGI. CDR3 coding DNA: TGTGCCAGCAGTTACTCCGGGCAGACAAGAAACACCATATATTTT. Encoded protein: CASSYSGQTRNTIYF.

The gene calls are TRBV30 and TRBJ1-1; D call uncertain. Germline assignment: CDR1 GTSNPN and CDR2 SVGIG (reference sequence). CDR3 length equals 13 residues. V was cut by 5 bases and J by 0 bases, with 10 bases left in between. For the CDR3, the DNA is TGTGCCTGGGGGGATGGGATGAACACTGAAGCTTTCTTT. It encodes CAWGDGMNTEAFF.

V gene TRBV6-6 combines with J gene TRBJ1-5, with 8 bases lining up with TRBD1. Germline V lookup: CDR1 MNHNY, CDR2 SVGAGI (reference sequence). Trimming at V came to 6 bases and at J to 1 base, leaving 5 bases not matched to a gene. CDR3 length equals 15 residues. This CDR3 is CASRSWDRSNQPQHF. For the CDR3, the DNA is TGTGCCAGCAGGAGTTGGGACAGGAGCAATCAGCCCCAGCATTTT.

V gene TRBV7-2 combines with J gene TRBJ1-2; weak D call: TRBD1 (5 bases). With 0 bases removed from V and 9 bases from J, the gap between germline ends came to 14 bases. This CDR3 is 14 amino acids long. Germline assignment: CDR1 SGHTA and CDR2 FQGNSA. CDR3 loop: CASSLAGQGPSYTF. CDR3 bases: TGTGCCAGCAGCTTAGCGGGGCAGGGACCCAGCTACACCTTC. The full variable domain, completed using reference TRBV7-2 and TRBJ1-2, is GAGVSQSPSNKVTEKGKDVELRCDPISGHTALYWYRQSLGQGLEFLIYFQGNSAPDKSGLPSDRFSAERTGGSVSTLTIQRTQQEDSAVYLCASSLAGQGPSYTFGSGTRLTVV.

This clone was seen once. The chain couples TRBV3-1 (or the pseudogene TRBV3-2) to TRBJ1-2; 8 nucleotides agree with TRBD1. Germline-derived CDR1 and CDR2 are LGHDT and YNNKEL (reference sequence). The CDR3 loop spans 14 amino acids. V lost 1 base and J lost 8; bases outside the gene matches: 6. CDR3 protein: CASSQGQGASGYTF. The CDR3 nucleotides read TGTGCCAGCAGCCAAGGGCAGGGGGCGTCCGGCTACACCTTC.

This clone showed up just once. The DNA of the CDR3 is TGTGCCAGCAGCCCCGAAGCGGGACCCCGGAGGGTGGACATTCAGTACTTC. Protein sequence: CASSPEAGPRRVDIQYF. This chain joins TRBV7-8 and TRBJ2-4, with TRBD2 matching over 7 bases. Germline loops: CDR1 SGHVS, CDR2 FQNEAQ. The CDR3 consists of 17 residues. Trimming removed 5 bases from V and 8 bases from J; junction bases left unmatched: 18.

The chain carries TRBV5-1 and TRBJ2-1; tentative D call: TRBD2 (6 bases). Trimming took 0 bases from V and 1 from J, leaving 8 bases between them. Germline V lookup: CDR1 SGHRS, CDR2 YFSETQ. The CDR3 runs to 15 residues. The chain's CDR3 is CASSLGLASYNEQFF. The CDR3 nucleotides are TGCGCCAGCAGCTTGGGCCTAGCGTCCTACAATGAGCAGTTCTTC.

This chain links TRBV28 with TRBJ1-2; TRBD1 agrees at 7 bases. The V segment lost 5 bases and the J segment 3 bases; nucleotides outside the gene matches: 9. The CDR3 has 15 residues. CDR1 and CDR2 from the germline V gene are MDHEN and SYDVKM. The CDR3 loop reads CASSTPPGQYYGYTF. In DNA, the CDR3 is TGTGCCAGCAGTACCCCCCCGGGACAGTACTATGGCTACACCTTC.